This passage covers 30 T cell receptor beta chains from one sample sequenced in a study of early T cells in non-severe SARS-CoV-2 infection (dated by TCRdb to about 2021). Library preparation employed 5' RACE. The instrument was a NextSeq 500. In TCRdb, the public reads were trimmed at Q25 with fastp and aligned with MiXCR, with productive beta chains retained. CDR3 protein sequences are deduplicated, and each keeps its most common genes and DNA. Recorded for this sample are about 110,000 distinct CDR3 sequences; about an eighth of them occurred a single time. The top ten constitute 3% to 3.5% of the sample. Sequenced input: whole blood. These TCRs come from an adult who was a healthcare worker with PCR-confirmed SARS-CoV-2 infection or an uninfected control (not recorded which).

This clonotype was detected ten times or more. The chain joins TRBV10-2 to TRBJ2-1; D unclear. The germline V gene encodes CDR1 WSHSY and CDR2 SAAADI. The CDR3 length is 16 residues. The germline V and J ends were trimmed by 6 bases and 4 bases, with 19 bases remaining between them. CDR3 nucleotides: TGCGCCAGCAGCACCCCAAGTGTGGGTTCTTACAATGAGCAGTTCTTC. It translates to CASSTPSVGSYNEQFF.

The rearrangement joins TRBV12-5 to TRBJ2-1; D could derive from TRBD1 or TRBD2 (7 bases each). The V end was cut by 6 bases, the J end by 7 bases, with 19 bases between. CDR1 and CDR2 from the germline V gene are LGHNT and FRNRAP. This CDR3 region has 15 residues. CDR3 amino acids: CASGWDSPGGNEQFF. CDR3 bases: TGTGCTAGTGGCTGGGACAGTCCCGGGGGGAATGAGCAGTTCTTC.

This clonotype has a count of ten or more. The V gene is TRBV30, the J gene TRBJ1-3; 10 bases are shared with TRBD1. Germline lookup yields CDR1 GTSNPN and CDR2 SVGIG (reference sequence). J was trimmed by 2 bases and V by 5 bases; bases with no gene match: 9. The CDR3 totals 16 residues. The CDR3 coding sequence is TGTGCCTGGGACAGGGGGCTATTGCTGACTGGAAACACCATATATTTT. This codes for CAWDRGLLLTGNTIYF.

This clonotype showed up many times. V and J are TRBV5-6 and TRBJ2-3; D is perhaps TRBD1 (5 bases). Trimming removed 0 bases from V and 6 bases from J, with 14 bases in between. Germline V gives CDR1 SGHDT, CDR2 YYEEEE. This CDR3 has 15 amino acids. This CDR3 is CASSLADRPADTQYF. The CDR3 DNA is TGTGCCAGCAGCTTGGCCGACAGACCGGCGGATACGCAGTATTTT.

The chain uses TRBV6-1 and TRBJ1-1; 7 nucleotides align to TRBD1. The CDR3 runs to 14 residues. Trimming at V came to 6 bases and at J to 7 bases, leaving 11 bases not matched to a gene. Per the germline V gene, CDR1 is MNHNS and CDR2 is SASEGT. CDR3 nucleotides: TGTGCCAGCAGCCGTAAGGGGGCTGGGATTGAAGCTTTCTTT. This gives the protein CASSRKGAGIEAFF.

This chain joins TRBV5-1 and TRBJ2-1; no clear D gene. The CDR3 is made up of 14 amino acids. With 2 bases removed from V and 4 bases from J, the gap between germline ends came to 10 bases. Germline CDR1 reads SGHRS; CDR2 reads YFSETQ. This CDR3 is CASSFGSQYNEQFF. The CDR3 nucleotides are TGCGCCAGCAGCTTCGGTTCACAGTACAATGAGCAGTTCTTC.

A few counts support this clonotype. Here the CDR3 reads CASSQEPPQTGTSGRVNEQFF. Written as DNA, the CDR3 is TGCGCCAGCAGCCAAGAACCTCCCCAGACCGGGACTAGCGGGAGGGTCAATGAGCAGTTCTTC. The chain is built from TRBV4-1 and TRBJ2-1, with 16 bases that match TRBD2. The CDR3 is 21 residues long. Germline-derived CDR1 and CDR2 are MGHRA and YSYEKL. The J segment lost 6 bases and the V segment lost 0 bases, leaving 14 bases of the junction unmatched.

In this sample, this clonotype turned up a few times. The V and J genes are TRBV7-9 and TRBJ1-6; 7 nucleotides align to TRBD1. Losses at the gene ends were 5 bases for V and 9 bases for J; bases not matched to a gene: 7. This CDR3 comprises 14 residues. Per the germline V gene, CDR1 is SEHNR and CDR2 is FQNEAQ (reference sequence). This CDR3 reads CASSPSGGSSPLHF. CDR3 DNA sequence: TGTGCCAGCAGCCCCTCAGGGGGAAGTTCACCCCTCCACTTT.

The chain joins TRBV30 to TRBJ2-7; unclear D gene. Trimming removed 4 bases from V and 2 bases from J, with 9 bases in between. This CDR3 spans 12 amino acids. Germline CDR1 and CDR2: GTSNPN and SVGIG (reference sequence). CDR3 region: CAWNGRAYEQYF. CDR3 bases: TGTGCCTGGAATGGACGAGCCTACGAGCAGTACTTC.

This clonotype has a count of ten or more. The CDR3 bases are TGTGCCAGCAGTCTTATGCCCTGGGTGGAGGAGCAGTTCTTC. Its protein is CASSLMPWVEEQFF. This rearrangement joins TRBV12-3 or TRBV12-4 to TRBJ2-1; D remains ambiguous. Trimming stripped 5 bases from V and 10 bases from J, with 18 bases between. This CDR3 is 14 amino acids long.

This sequence joins TRBV12-3 or TRBV12-4 and TRBJ2-6; TRBD1 is a possible D gene (6 bases). Trimming removed 5 bases at V and 2 bases at J, with 10 bases between. CDR3 length: 15 residues. The CDR3 protein is CASSVRGTGANVLTF. The CDR3, as DNA: TGTGCCAGCAGTGTCAGGGGTACTGGGGCCAACGTCCTGACTTTC.

The table lists this clonotype with a few counts. The rearrangement uses TRBV5-1 and TRBJ1-4, with 9 bases matching TRBD1. The CDR3 is 14 residues long. Trimming removed 4 bases from V and 7 bases from J; junction bases left unmatched: 5. Germline CDR1 and CDR2: SGHRS and YFSETQ. For the CDR3, the DNA is TGCGCCAGCAGCCAGGGACAGGGTTGTGAAAAACTGTTTTTT. It specifies CASSQGQGCEKLFF.

The chain is built from TRBV10-1 and TRBJ2-7; 9 nucleotides line up with TRBD2. J lost 3 bases, V lost 10 bases, and 13 bases had no gene match. Germline loops: CDR1 WNHNN, CDR2 SYGVQD (reference sequence). This CDR3 has 15 amino acids. CDR3 loop: CATMGGSGSGYEQYF. CDR3 DNA sequence: TGCGCCACCATGGGGGGTAGCGGGAGCGGCTACGAGCAGTACTTC.

The rearrangement links TRBV28 to TRBJ1-2, with D hard to call. From germline, CDR1 is MDHEN and CDR2 SYDVKM. There are 15 residues in the CDR3. V was clipped by 7 bases and J by 5 bases, with 20 bases between them. DNA of the CDR3: TGTGCCAGCACCATAAATTGGGCGTACGCATATGGCTACACCTTC. Translation: CASTINWAYAYGYTF.

CDR3 region: CASSFLTMNQEQFF. The CDR3 DNA reads TGTGCCAGCAGTTTCTTAACGATGAATCAGGAGCAGTTCTTC. This chain joins TRBV12-3 or TRBV12-4 and TRBJ2-1; no reliable D call. Trimming pared 3 bases from V and 10 bases from J, leaving 16 bases between. There are 14 residues in the CDR3.

This clonotype has ten or more counts. CDR3 amino acids: CAWIWGRGRNEAFF. The CDR3 DNA follows: TGTGCCTGGATTTGGGGTCGGGGACGAAATGAAGCTTTCTTT. The chain carries TRBV30 and TRBJ1-1; D possibly corresponds to TRBD1 (5 bases). Germline CDR1 and CDR2: GTSNPN and SVGIG (reference sequence). The CDR3 consists of 14 residues. V dropped 4 bases and J dropped 7 bases, with 19 bases sitting between them.

The J gene is TRBJ1-2, the V gene TRBV7-2, with a possible D match to TRBD1 (6 bases). Germline values: CDR1 SGHTA, CDR2 FQGNSA. The V and J ends lost 3 bases and 7 bases respectively, with 12 bases between them. This CDR3 has 13 amino acids. CDR3 nucleotides: TGTGCCAGCAGCTTGGGGGGGGCGCGTGGCTACACCTTC. Protein: CASSLGGARGYTF.

V and J are TRBV5-1 and TRBJ1-1, with D unresolved. V was trimmed by 2 bases and J by 3 bases, leaving 14 bases between them. CDR1 is SGHRS, CDR2 YFSETQ, per germline. The CDR3 consists of 15 residues. CDR3 bases: TGCGCCAGCAGCTTTGACTGGACCTTTGACACTGAAGCTTTCTTT. It is translated as CASSFDWTFDTEAFF.

In its sample, this clonotype was seen many times. The rearrangement links TRBV7-9 to TRBJ2-7; D is undetermined. This CDR3 has 12 residues. The germline V gene has CDR1 SEHNR and CDR2 FQNEAQ (reference sequence). Trimming took off 2 bases at V and 3 bases at J, with 5 bases between the two ends. Written as DNA, the CDR3 is TGTGCCAGCAGCTTAACGAACTACGAGCAGTACTTC. Residues: CASSLTNYEQYF.

This chain links TRBV12-3 or TRBV12-4 with TRBJ2-5; TRBD2 matches 7 bases. The CDR3 covers 12 residues. The ends lost 6 bases at V and 7 bases at J; junction bases unmatched: 5. Written as DNA, the CDR3 is TGTGCCAGCAGCCGGGAGGCGGCGACCCAGTACTTC. Translation gives CASSREAATQYF.

This clonotype was observed at least ten times. This chain connects TRBV30 to TRBJ1-1; D call uncertain. Trimming stripped 5 bases from V and 0 bases from J, with 7 bases between. The CDR3 is 12 amino acids. Germline lookup yields CDR1 GTSNPN and CDR2 SVGIG (reference sequence). The CDR3 coding sequence is TGTGCCTGGGGGATGATGAACACTGAAGCTTTCTTT. It encodes CAWGMMNTEAFF.

This clonotype turned up a few times. V and J are TRBV18 and TRBJ2-3, with D perhaps TRBD1 or TRBD2 (5 bases each). Trimming left V 6 bases short and J 0 bases short, with 16 bases between. This CDR3 contains 16 residues. CDR1 is KGHSH, CDR2 LQKENI, per germline. The CDR3 bases are TGTGCCAGCTCGTCCCTTGGGACCGCCAGCACAGATACGCAGTATTTT. This codes for CASSSLGTASTDTQYF. Filled out from reference TRBV18 and TRBJ2-3, the complete variable domain reads NAGVMQNPRHLVRRRGQEARLRCSPMKGHSHVYWYRQLPEEGLKFMVYLQKENIIDESGMPKERFSAEFPKEGPSILRIQQVVRGDSAAYFCASSSLGTASTDTQYFGPGTRLTVL.

The table lists this clonotype with many counts. The chain combines TRBV28 with TRBJ2-7; the D gene is possibly TRBD1 (6 bases). Germline CDR1 MDHEN, CDR2 SYDVKM. This CDR3 has 14 residues. V lost 5 bases and J lost 3, with 14 bases in between. CDR3: CASSAPGTSYEQYF. The DNA of the CDR3 is TGTGCCAGCAGTGCCCCCGGGACAAGCTACGAGCAGTACTTC.

This clonotype was seen repeatedly, ten times or more. The J gene is TRBJ2-1, the V gene TRBV29-1; D gene uncertain. CDR1 is SQVTM and CDR2 is ANQGSEA in the germline V gene. The CDR3 consists of 14 residues. The germline V and J ends were trimmed by 1 base and 5 bases, with 12 bases remaining between them. The CDR3 region is CSVEVWAEDNEQFF. In nucleotides, the CDR3 is TGCAGCGTTGAAGTTTGGGCGGAAGACAATGAGCAGTTCTTC.

This clonotype has a count of ten or more. The chain joins TRBV7-2 to TRBJ2-3; TRBD2 is a possible D gene (7 bases). The CDR3 is made up of 18 amino acids. Germline CDR1 is SGHTA and CDR2 is FQGNSA. V lost 3 bases and J 2 bases, leaving 21 bases between the germline ends. CDR3 nucleotides: TGTGCCAGCAGCTTTGGCGAGCCTAGGGGGGGTTTCACAGATACGCAGTATTTT. As protein: CASSFGEPRGGFTDTQYF.

This clonotype was observed a handful of times. The chain employs TRBV5-5 and TRBJ1-1; D call uncertain. Per germline, CDR1 SGHKS and CDR2 YYEKEE (reference sequence). V lost 6 bases to trimming and J lost 0 bases, with 15 bases between them. The CDR3 is 15 amino acids. CDR3 in DNA: TGTGCCAGCAAGTGGCAGGCTGCAATGAACACTGAAGCTTTCTTT. It yields the protein CASKWQAAMNTEAFF.

This clonotype was recorded many times. The chain joins TRBV28 to TRBJ2-7, with 8 nucleotides matching TRBD2. Germline trimming cut 5 bases from V and 5 bases from J; bases unmatched to any gene: 14. This CDR3 comprises 16 residues. Per the germline V gene, CDR1 is MDHEN and CDR2 is SYDVKM. CDR3 in DNA: TGTGCCAGCAGTCTGATGGGGCGGGGGGCCTTGGACGAGCAGTACTTC. Protein product: CASSLMGRGALDEQYF.

This clonotype occurred many times. The rearrangement links TRBV20-1 to TRBJ2-7; D remains unclear. CDR1 is DFQATT and CDR2 is SNEGSKA in the germline V gene (reference sequence). The CDR3 spans 12 residues. Trimming left V 2 bases short and J 1 base short, with 6 bases between. The CDR3 sequence is CSARPGSYEQYF. The CDR3 DNA follows: TGCAGTGCTAGACCGGGTTCCTACGAGCAGTACTTC.

The chain employs TRBV7-3 and TRBJ2-3; 10 positions match TRBD2. Unmatched junction bases numbered 8, after V lost 2 bases and J lost 6 bases. Germline assignment: CDR1 SGHTA and CDR2 FQGTGA. This CDR3 is built from 16 residues. CDR3 in DNA: TGTGCCAGCAGCTTAGGGACAGCGGGAGGGGCGGATACGCAGTATTTT. It codes for CASSLGTAGGADTQYF.

At least ten counts were recorded for this clonotype. The CDR3 DNA reads TGTGCCCATCAGACTAGCGGAAACACCGGGGAGCTGTTTTTT. Translated: CAHQTSGNTGELFF. This chain links TRBV2 with TRBJ2-2, with 9 bases lining up with TRBD2. V lost 11 bases to trimming and J lost 2 bases; unmatched junction nucleotides: 6. Germline lookup yields CDR1 SNHLY and CDR2 FYNNEI. The CDR3 contains 14 residues.